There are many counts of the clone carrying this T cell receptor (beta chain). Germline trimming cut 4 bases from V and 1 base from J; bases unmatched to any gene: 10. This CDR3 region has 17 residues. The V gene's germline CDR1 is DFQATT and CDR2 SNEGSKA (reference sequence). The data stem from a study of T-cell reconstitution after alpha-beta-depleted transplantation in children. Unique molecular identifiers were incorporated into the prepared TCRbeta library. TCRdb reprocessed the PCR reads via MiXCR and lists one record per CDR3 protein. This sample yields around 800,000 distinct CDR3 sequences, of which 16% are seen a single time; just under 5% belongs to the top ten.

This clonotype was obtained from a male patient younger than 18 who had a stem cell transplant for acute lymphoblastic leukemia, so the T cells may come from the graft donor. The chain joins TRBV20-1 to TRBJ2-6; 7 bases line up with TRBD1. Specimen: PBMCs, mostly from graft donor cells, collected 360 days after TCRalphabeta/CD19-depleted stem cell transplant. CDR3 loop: CSANPGGPFSGANVLTF. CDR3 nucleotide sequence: TGCAGTGCTAATCCAGGGGGTCCCTTTTCTGGGGCCAACGTCCTGACTTTC.